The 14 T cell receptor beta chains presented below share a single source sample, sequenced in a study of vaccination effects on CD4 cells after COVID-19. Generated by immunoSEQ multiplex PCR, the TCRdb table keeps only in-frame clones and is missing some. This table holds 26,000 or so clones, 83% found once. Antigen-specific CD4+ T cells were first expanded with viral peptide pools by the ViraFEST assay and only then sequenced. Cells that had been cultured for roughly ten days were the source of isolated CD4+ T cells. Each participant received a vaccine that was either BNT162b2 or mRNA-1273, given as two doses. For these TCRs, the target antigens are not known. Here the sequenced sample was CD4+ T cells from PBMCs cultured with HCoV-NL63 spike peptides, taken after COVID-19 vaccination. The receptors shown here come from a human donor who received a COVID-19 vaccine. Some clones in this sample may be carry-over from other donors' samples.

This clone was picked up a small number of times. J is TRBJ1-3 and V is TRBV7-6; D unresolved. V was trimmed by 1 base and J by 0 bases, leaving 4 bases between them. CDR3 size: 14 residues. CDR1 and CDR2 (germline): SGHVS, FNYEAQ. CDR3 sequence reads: CASSLVSSGNTIYF. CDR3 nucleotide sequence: TGTGCCAGCAGCTTAGTTAGCTCTGGAAACACCATATATTTT.

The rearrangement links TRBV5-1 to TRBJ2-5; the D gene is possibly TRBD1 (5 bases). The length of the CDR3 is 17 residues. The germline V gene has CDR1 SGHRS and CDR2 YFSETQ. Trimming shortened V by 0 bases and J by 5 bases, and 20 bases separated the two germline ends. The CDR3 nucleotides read TGCGCCAGCAGCTTGGGGGTCAGGGTCGGTTCGGGTGAGACCCAGTACTTC. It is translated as CASSLGVRVGSGETQYF.

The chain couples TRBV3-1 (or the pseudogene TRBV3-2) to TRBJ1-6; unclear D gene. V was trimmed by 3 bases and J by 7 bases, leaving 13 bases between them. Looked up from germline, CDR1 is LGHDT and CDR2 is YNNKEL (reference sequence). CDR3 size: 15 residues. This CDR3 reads CASSHSLPENSPLHF. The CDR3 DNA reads TGTGCCAGCAGCCACAGCCTCCCTGAGAATTCACCCCTCCACTTT.

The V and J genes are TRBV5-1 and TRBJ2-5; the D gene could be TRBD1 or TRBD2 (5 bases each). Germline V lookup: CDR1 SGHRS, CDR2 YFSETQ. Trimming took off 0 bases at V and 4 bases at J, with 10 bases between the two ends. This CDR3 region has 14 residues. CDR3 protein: CASSLGGTAETQYF. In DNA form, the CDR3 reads TGCGCCAGCAGCTTGGGAGGGACCGCAGAGACCCAGTACTTC.

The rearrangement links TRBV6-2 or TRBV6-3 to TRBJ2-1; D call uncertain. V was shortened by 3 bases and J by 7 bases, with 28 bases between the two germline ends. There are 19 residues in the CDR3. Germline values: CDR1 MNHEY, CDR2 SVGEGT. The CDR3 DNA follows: TGTGCCAGCAGTTATATCCCATTCCCAACAGATAAGAAAGGGAATGAGCAGTTCTTC. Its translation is CASSYIPFPTDKKGNEQFF.

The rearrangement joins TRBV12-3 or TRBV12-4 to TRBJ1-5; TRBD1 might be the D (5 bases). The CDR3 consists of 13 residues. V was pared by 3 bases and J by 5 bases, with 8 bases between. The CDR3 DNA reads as TGTGCCAGCAGTTTTTCGGGGGATCAGCCCCAGCATTTT. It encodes CASSFSGDQPQHF.

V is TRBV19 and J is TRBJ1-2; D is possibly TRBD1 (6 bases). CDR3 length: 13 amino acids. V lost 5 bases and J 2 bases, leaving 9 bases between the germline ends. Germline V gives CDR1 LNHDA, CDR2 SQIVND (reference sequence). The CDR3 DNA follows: TGTGCCAGTAGTGTACAGGGAAACTATGGCTACACCTTC. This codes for CASSVQGNYGYTF.

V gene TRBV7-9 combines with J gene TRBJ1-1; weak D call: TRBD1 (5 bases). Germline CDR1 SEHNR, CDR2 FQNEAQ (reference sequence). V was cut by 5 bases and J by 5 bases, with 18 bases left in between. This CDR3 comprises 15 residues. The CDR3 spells CASSHNLGGVTEAFF. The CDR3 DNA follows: TGTGCCAGCAGCCATAACCTGGGGGGGGTGACTGAAGCTTTCTTT.

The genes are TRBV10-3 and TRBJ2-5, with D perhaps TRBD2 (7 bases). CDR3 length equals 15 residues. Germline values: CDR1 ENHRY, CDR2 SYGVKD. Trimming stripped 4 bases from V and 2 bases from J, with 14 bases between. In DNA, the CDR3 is TGTGCCATCAGTGGGGGGCGGGGGACTCAAGAGACCCAGTACTTC. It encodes CAISGGRGTQETQYF.

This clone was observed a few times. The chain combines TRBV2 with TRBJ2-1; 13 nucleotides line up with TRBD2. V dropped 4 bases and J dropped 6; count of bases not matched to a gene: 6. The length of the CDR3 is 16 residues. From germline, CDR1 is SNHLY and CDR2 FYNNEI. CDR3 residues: CASSGKGLAGPNEQFF. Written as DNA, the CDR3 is TGTGCCAGCAGTGGCAAGGGACTAGCGGGGCCCAATGAGCAGTTCTTC.

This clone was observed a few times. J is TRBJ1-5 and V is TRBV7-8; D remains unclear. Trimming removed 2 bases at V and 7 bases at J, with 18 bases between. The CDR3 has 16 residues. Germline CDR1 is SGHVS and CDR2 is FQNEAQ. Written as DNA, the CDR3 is TGTGCCAGCAGCTTAATCGGCGGCCCTAGCGGCCAGCCCCAGCATTTT. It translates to CASSLIGGPSGQPQHF.

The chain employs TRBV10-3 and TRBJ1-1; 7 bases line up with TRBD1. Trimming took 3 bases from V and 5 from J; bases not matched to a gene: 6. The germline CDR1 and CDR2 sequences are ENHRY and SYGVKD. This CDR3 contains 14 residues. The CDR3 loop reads CAISEGGYGTEAFF. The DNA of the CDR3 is TGTGCCATCAGTGAAGGGGGCTATGGAACTGAAGCTTTCTTT.

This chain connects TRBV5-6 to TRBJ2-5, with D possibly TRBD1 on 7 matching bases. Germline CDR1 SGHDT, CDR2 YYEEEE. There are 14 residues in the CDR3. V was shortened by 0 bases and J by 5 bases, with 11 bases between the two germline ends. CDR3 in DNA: TGTGCCAGCAGCTTGGACAGGGGAGGCGAGACCCAGTACTTC. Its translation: CASSLDRGGETQYF.

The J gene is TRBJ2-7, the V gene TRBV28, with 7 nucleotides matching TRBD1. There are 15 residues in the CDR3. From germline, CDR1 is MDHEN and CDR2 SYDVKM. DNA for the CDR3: TGTACCAGCAGTTTTGCAGGGGGAAGCTCCTACGAGCAGTACGTC. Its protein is CTSSFAGGSSYEQYV.